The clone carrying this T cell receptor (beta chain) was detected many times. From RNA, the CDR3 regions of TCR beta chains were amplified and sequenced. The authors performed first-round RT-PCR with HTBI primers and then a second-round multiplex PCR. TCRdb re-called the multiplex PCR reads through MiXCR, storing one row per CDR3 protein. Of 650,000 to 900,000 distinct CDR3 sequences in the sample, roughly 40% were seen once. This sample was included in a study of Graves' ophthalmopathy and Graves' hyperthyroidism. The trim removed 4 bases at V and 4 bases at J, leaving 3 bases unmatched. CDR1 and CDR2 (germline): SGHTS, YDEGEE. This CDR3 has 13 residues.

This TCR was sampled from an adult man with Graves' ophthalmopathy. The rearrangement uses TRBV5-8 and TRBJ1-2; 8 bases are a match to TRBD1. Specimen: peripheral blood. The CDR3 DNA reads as TGTGCCAGCAGCGAGGACAGGGTCTATGGCTACACCTTC. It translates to CASSEDRVYGYTF.